This TCR beta chain was identified during a study of blood T cells in healthy people across ages. Overall study findings and caveats: Greater diversity and more naive CD4+ cells were seen in long-lived donors than in aged donors. Per-million-T-cell TCR beta diversity fell roughly linearly with age.

The donors, all healthy, were Caucasians living in Russia, aged about 6 to 100. A second PCR of about 6 to 12 cycles used a sample-barcoded 5' primer and a J-beta primer mix. TCRdb reprocessed the 5' RACE reads via MiXCR and lists one record per CDR3 protein. The data hold fewer than 750,000 distinct CDR3 sequences, with 45% to 60% observed a single time. This clonotype came up a few times. Its target is unknown. Germline-derived CDR1 and CDR2 are MNHEY and SMNVEV (reference sequence). V was clipped by 6 bases and J by 5 bases; unmatched bases: 24. The CDR3 has 19 amino acids. This receptor was identified in an elderly woman in good health. The J gene is TRBJ1-2, the V gene TRBV27; 7 nucleotides line up with TRBD1. The specimen sequenced was blood. This chain's CDR3 is CASSLRGFDREGPLYGYTF. The CDR3 DNA sequence: TGTGCCAGCAGCCTTAGGGGGTTCGACAGGGAGGGCCCCCTTTATGGCTACACCTTC.